The present T cell receptor (beta chain) was sequenced within a study of T cell changes during pregnancy in multiple sclerosis. TCRdb keeps only in-frame clones here, not all; method: immunoSEQ multiplex PCR. Counted here are under 75,000 clones, about 89% occurring once; the ten biggest clones make up under 0.6%. The V gene's germline CDR1 is LGHNA and CDR2 YNFKEQ. This CDR3 comprises 16 residues. V trimming: 3 bases; J trimming: 6 bases; junction bases outside the gene matches: 9. The gene calls are TRBV4-2 and TRBJ2-1; 9 bases fit TRBD1. Sequenced here: CD4+ T cells from peripheral blood mononuclear cells, sampled after pregnancy. This receptor was identified in a female donor in good health, enrolled as a control in a pregnancy study. CDR3 DNA: TGTGCCAGCAGCCAGCCTCCGGGACAGGGTGGCAATGAGCAGTTCTTC. It translates to CASSQPPGQGGNEQFF.